These 10 T cell receptor beta chains were all obtained from the same sample, sequenced in a study of OX40 agonist ivuxolimab in advanced cancers. Assay: immunoSEQ multiplex PCR; the TCRdb copy retains only in-frame clones and omits some. Seen here are roughly 76,000 clones, roughly 85% observed once, and the top ten hold less than 5%. The sequences come from CD4+ or CD8+ T cells sorted from blood, collected in a trial of the OX40 agonist ivuxolimab. Every receptor here comes from an adult with an advanced solid tumor such as melanoma, head and neck, liver or kidney cancer.

This chain links TRBV30 with TRBJ2-1; 10 nucleotides line up with TRBD2. This CDR3 spans 15 amino acids. Germline loops: CDR1 GTSNPN, CDR2 SVGIG (reference sequence). The V gene end was trimmed by 0 bases and the J gene end by 7 bases; junction bases not matched to a gene: 6. CDR3 sequence: CAWSVKREGQNEQFF. The DNA of the CDR3 is TGTGCCTGGAGTGTAAAGCGGGAGGGCCAAAATGAGCAGTTCTTC.

The chain employs TRBV12-5 and TRBJ2-1, with D perhaps assigned TRBD1 or TRBD2 (5 bases each). Trimming stripped 2 bases from V and 4 bases from J, with 9 bases between. CDR3 length: 14 residues. The germline gives CDR1 LGHNT, CDR2 FRNRAP. CDR3 in amino acids: CASGLRGPYNEQFF. CDR3 bases: TGTGCTAGTGGTTTGAGGGGACCTTACAATGAGCAGTTCTTC.

The J gene is TRBJ2-7, the V gene TRBV5-1; 10 bases line up with TRBD1. V lost 3 bases and J lost 6; bases outside the gene matches: 6. Germline-derived CDR1 and CDR2 are SGHRS and YFSETQ. This CDR3 has 14 residues. The CDR3 protein is CASSSTGTGAEQYF. In nucleotides, the CDR3 is TGCGCCAGCAGCTCCACCGGGACAGGGGCCGAGCAGTACTTC.

V is TRBV4-1 and J is TRBJ2-3, with 11 bases identical to TRBD2. The CDR3 extends over 16 amino acids. The trim removed 4 bases at V and 6 bases at J, leaving 9 bases unmatched. CDR1 MGHRA and CDR2 YSYEKL come from the germline V gene. The CDR3 DNA is TGCGCCAGCAGCCGAATAGCGGGAGGGCCCTCGGATACGCAGTATTTT. This translates into CASSRIAGGPSDTQYF.

This sequence joins TRBV18 and TRBJ1-3, with unresolved D. This CDR3 region has 16 residues. Germline lookup yields CDR1 KGHSH and CDR2 LQKENI. V lost 2 bases and J lost 0, with 11 bases in between. The CDR3 reads CASSPLGGSSGNTIYF. In DNA form, the CDR3 reads TGTGCCAGCTCACCATTGGGTGGCAGCTCTGGAAACACCATATATTTT.

V usage is TRBV7-3 and J usage is TRBJ2-3; 12 bases are a match to TRBD2. Germline CDR1 reads SGHTA; CDR2 reads FQGTGA. V shed 5 bases, J shed 5 bases, and the junction held 14 bases outside the gene matches. The CDR3 is 18 amino acids. CDR3 residues: CASSVGPTSGSGKDTQYF. CDR3 sequence (DNA): TGTGCCAGCAGCGTAGGCCCGACTAGCGGGAGTGGTAAAGATACGCAGTATTTT.

The rearrangement links TRBV18 to TRBJ1-1; D is possibly TRBD1 (5 bases). The CDR3 extends over 16 amino acids. The V gene's germline CDR1 is KGHSH and CDR2 LQKENI. The V end lost 1 base, the J end lost 3 bases, and 15 bases lay between the germline ends. This CDR3 reads CASSPLIGALDTEAFF. CDR3 bases: TGTGCCAGCTCACCACTTATCGGGGCATTGGACACTGAAGCTTTCTTT.

The genes are TRBV10-2 and TRBJ2-7, with 10 bases that match TRBD2. J gave up 8 bases and V 3 bases, and 10 bases lay outside the gene matches. Looked up from germline, CDR1 is WSHSY and CDR2 is SAAADI. This CDR3 spans 15 amino acids. CDR3 in amino acids: CASSEGSSGSSKQYF. CDR3 nucleotides: TGCGCCAGCAGTGAAGGGTCTAGCGGGAGTTCTAAGCAGTACTTC.

This clone was recorded only once. The chain is built from TRBV5-4 and TRBJ1-2; unclear D gene. Germline V gene sequence: CDR1 SGHNT, CDR2 YYREEE (reference sequence). The CDR3 runs 13 residues. The ends were cut back, 0 bases at V and 4 bases at J, with 7 bases in the middle. DNA for the CDR3: TGTGCCAGCAGCTTGGACGTCAGCTATGGCTACACCTTC. Its protein product is CASSLDVSYGYTF.

The chain is built from TRBV5-1 and TRBJ2-5; 14 bases are shared with TRBD2. With the DNA end fitting TRBJ2-7 better, the J assignment may be wrong. The CDR3 extends over 19 amino acids. Germline-derived CDR1 and CDR2 are SGHRS and YFSETQ. The CDR3 loop is CASSLKGLAGVGNFYEQYF. The CDR3 coding sequence is TGCGCCAGCAGCTTAAAGGGACTAGCGGGAGTTGGGAACTTCTACGAGCAGTACTTC.